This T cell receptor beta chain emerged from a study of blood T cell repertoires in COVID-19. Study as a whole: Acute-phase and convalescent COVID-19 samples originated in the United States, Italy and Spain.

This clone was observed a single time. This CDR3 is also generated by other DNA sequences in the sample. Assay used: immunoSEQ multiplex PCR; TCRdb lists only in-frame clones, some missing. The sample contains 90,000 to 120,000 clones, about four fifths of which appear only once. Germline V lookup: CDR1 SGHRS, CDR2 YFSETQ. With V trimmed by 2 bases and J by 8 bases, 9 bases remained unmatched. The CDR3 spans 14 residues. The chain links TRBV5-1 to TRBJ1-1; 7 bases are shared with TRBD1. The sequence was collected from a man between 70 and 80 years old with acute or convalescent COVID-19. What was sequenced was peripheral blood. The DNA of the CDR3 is TGCGCCAGCAGCTTAGCAGGGGGAGCTACCGAAGCTTTCTTT. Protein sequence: CASSLAGGATEAFF.